One sample yielded the 27 T cell receptor beta chains listed below, sequenced in a study of cytomegalovirus exposure and HLA in healthy donors. The PCR used 60 Vbeta and 13 Jbeta primers. Libraries were prepared by immunoSEQ multiplex PCR; TCRdb keeps only in-frame clonotypes and omits some of them. This sample carries 130,000 or so clones, approximately 81% of them seen once, and the ten largest clones take 2% to 2.5%. Material for sequencing was PBMCs. Every receptor here comes from a middle-aged woman in good health and CMV-seronegative.

The V gene is TRBV7-9, the J gene TRBJ2-6, with D possibly matching TRBD1 (5 bases). Germline V gene lookup returns CDR1 SEHNR and CDR2 FQNEAQ (reference sequence). CDR3 length: 16 residues. Trimming stripped 5 bases from V and 4 bases from J, with 15 bases between. The CDR3 sequence: CASSAKGPAGANVLTF. In nucleotides, the CDR3 is TGTGCCAGCAGCGCAAAGGGGCCAGCCGGGGCCAACGTCCTGACTTTC.

This chain joins TRBV7-9 and TRBJ2-3, with D uncertain. The ends were cut back, 0 bases at V and 2 bases at J, with 3 bases in the middle. CDR3 length equals 13 residues. The germline gives CDR1 SEHNR, CDR2 FQNEAQ (reference sequence). CDR3 sequence (DNA): TGTGCCAGCAGCTTAGCGTACACAGATACGCAGTATTTT. It codes for CASSLAYTDTQYF.

The rearrangement joins TRBV28 to TRBJ2-1; D possibly corresponds to TRBD2 (5 bases). The length of the CDR3 is 14 residues. CDR1 is MDHEN and CDR2 is SYDVKM in the germline V gene. V was shortened by 4 bases and J by 7 bases, with 14 bases between the two germline ends. CDR3 nucleotide sequence: TGTGCCAGCAGTTCTGCGTCAGCGGTTAATGAGCAGTTCTTC. Translation: CASSSASAVNEQFF.

A single count supports this clone. The J gene is TRBJ2-3, the V gene TRBV6-6, with D perhaps matching TRBD2 (6 bases). Germline V lookup: CDR1 MNHNY, CDR2 SVGAGI (reference sequence). V gave up 8 bases and J gave up 3 bases, with 12 bases separating them. This CDR3 contains 13 residues. The CDR3 spells CASSTSGTDTQYF. As DNA, the CDR3 is TGTGCCAGCTCGACTAGTGGGACAGATACGCAGTATTTT.

J is TRBJ2-5 and V is TRBV5-1, with a weak D call TRBD1 (6 bases). From germline, CDR1 is SGHRS and CDR2 YFSETQ. V was cut by 0 bases and J by 2 bases, with 14 bases left in between. The CDR3 spans 16 residues. Here the CDR3 reads CASSLVVGQGQETQYF. The CDR3 DNA reads TGCGCCAGCAGCTTGGTAGTCGGCCAGGGGCAAGAGACCCAGTACTTC.

V is TRBV28 and J is TRBJ2-3; D possibly corresponds to TRBD1 (5 bases). The V and J ends lost 6 bases and 2 bases respectively, with 18 bases between them. Germline-derived CDR1 and CDR2 are MDHEN and SYDVKM. CDR3 length: 16 residues. The CDR3 spells CASSHRSTWDTDTQYF. DNA of the CDR3: TGTGCCAGCAGCCACAGGTCGACATGGGACACAGATACGCAGTATTTT.

V usage is TRBV2 and J usage is TRBJ2-4; maybe TRBD1 (5 bases). In germline, CDR1 is SNHLY, CDR2 FYNNEI. The CDR3 consists of 18 residues. Between the trimmed V and J ends, which lost 4 bases and 3 bases, there was a span of 22 bases. This CDR3 reads CASSGQFGFGAVKNIQYF. The CDR3 DNA is TGTGCCAGCAGTGGACAGTTTGGCTTCGGCGCGGTCAAAAACATTCAGTACTTC.

The genes are TRBV7-9 and TRBJ2-3; 10 positions agree with TRBD2. The CDR3 runs to 16 residues. After removal of 5 bases from V and 3 bases from J, the junction contained 8 bases not matched to a gene. Germline V gene sequence: CDR1 SEHNR, CDR2 FQNEAQ (reference sequence). The CDR3 spells CASSQSTSGVTDTQYF. The CDR3 DNA follows: TGTGCCAGCAGCCAATCAACTAGCGGGGTTACAGATACGCAGTATTTT.

V and J are TRBV6-6 and TRBJ1-4; D is possibly TRBD1 (6 bases). Per the germline V gene, CDR1 is MNHNY and CDR2 is SVGAGI (reference sequence). V was clipped by 11 bases and J by 5 bases, with 15 bases between them. The CDR3 covers 13 residues. Written as DNA, the CDR3 is TGTGCCTTTCTACAGGGTGGGAATGAAAAACTGTTTTTT. Translating it yields CAFLQGGNEKLFF.

In nucleotides, the CDR3 is TGTGCCAGCAGCCAACTAGGGGGCTCCATGGGGCAGTACTTC. Translation gives CASSQLGGSMGQYF. The gene calls are TRBV6-5 and TRBJ2-7, with TRBD1 identical over 7 bases. The CDR3 covers 14 residues. Germline CDR1 MNHEY, CDR2 SVGAGI. The V segment lost 6 bases and the J segment 9 bases; nucleotides outside the gene matches: 14.

The V gene is TRBV6-5, the J gene TRBJ2-7; D call uncertain. The V and J ends lost 6 bases and 0 bases respectively, with 15 bases between them. The CDR3 has 15 amino acids. Germline V gene data show CDR1 as MNHEY and CDR2 as SVGAGI. The CDR3 coding sequence is TGTGCCAGCAGCCAATCAGGTTCAAGCTCCTACGAGCAGTACTTC. Translated, it gives CASSQSGSSSYEQYF.

This clone was detected only a few times. The J gene is TRBJ2-1, the V gene TRBV7-9; no firm D call. The germline V gene has CDR1 SEHNR and CDR2 FQNEAQ (reference sequence). The CDR3 totals 14 residues. The ends were cut back, 7 bases at V and 2 bases at J, with 12 bases in the middle. CDR3 residues: CASNPVYPYNEQFF. The DNA of the CDR3 is TGTGCCAGCAACCCAGTTTATCCCTACAATGAGCAGTTCTTC. Together with reference TRBV7-9 and TRBJ2-1, the CDR3 gives the full variable domain: DTGVSQNPRHKITKRGQNVTFRCDPISEHNRLYWYRQTLGQGPEFLTYFQNEAQLEKSRLLSDRFSAERPKGSFSTLEIQRTEQGDSAMYLCASNPVYPYNEQFFGPGTRLTVL.

The chain is built from TRBV28 and TRBJ2-7, with 14 positions matching TRBD2. The CDR3 consists of 17 residues. V shed 0 bases and J 4 bases; nucleotides not matched to a gene: 5. Germline CDR1 is MDHEN and CDR2 is SYDVKM. CDR3 coding DNA: TGTGCCAGCAGTTTATGGGGACTAGCGGGAGAAGGATACGAGCAGTACTTC. Protein: CASSLWGLAGEGYEQYF.

The gene calls are TRBV11-3 and TRBJ1-1, with 11 positions matching TRBD1. After removal of 5 bases from V and 0 bases from J, the junction contained 5 bases not matched to a gene. The CDR3 consists of 16 residues. Germline lookup yields CDR1 SGHNT and CDR2 YENEEA. The chain's CDR3 is CASSQGQGEVNTEAFF. As DNA, the CDR3 is TGTGCCAGCAGCCAGGGACAGGGGGAGGTGAACACTGAAGCTTTCTTT.

This clone was counted a single time. The J gene is TRBJ2-5, the V gene TRBV5-8; D not certain. The DNA end favors TRBJ2-7, so the J call may be wrong. CDR1 and CDR2 from the germline V gene are SGHTS and YDEGEE. The CDR3 extends over 13 amino acids. CDR3 region: CASSLRLSYEQYF. Here the CDR3 DNA reads TGTGCCAGCAGCTTGCGACTGTCCTACGAGCAGTACTTC.

The chain couples TRBV7-6 to TRBJ2-1; 14 nucleotides line up with TRBD2. The CDR3 length is 16 residues. V lost 1 base and J lost 6; bases outside the gene matches: 2. The V gene's germline CDR1 is SGHVS and CDR2 FNYEAQ. This CDR3 is CASSLVGLAGVNEQFF. As DNA, the CDR3 is TGTGCCAGCAGCTTAGTGGGACTAGCGGGGGTCAATGAGCAGTTCTTC.

V and J are TRBV11-2 and TRBJ2-3; TRBD2 aligns across 7 bases. The germline gives CDR1 SGHAT, CDR2 FQNNGV. The trim removed 1 base at V and 4 bases at J, leaving 2 bases unmatched. The CDR3 is 14 residues long. The CDR3 sequence: CASSLVLASDTQYF. The CDR3 DNA reads TGTGCCAGCAGCTTAGTACTAGCGTCAGATACGCAGTATTTT.

This chain uses TRBV27 with TRBJ2-2, with 8 positions matching TRBD2. The germline gives CDR1 MNHEY, CDR2 SMNVEV (reference sequence). CDR3 size: 16 residues. V shed 10 bases and J 0 bases; nucleotides not matched to a gene: 10. The CDR3 protein is CATTHSGDANTGELFF. Written as DNA, the CDR3 is TGTGCCACCACACATAGCGGGGATGCGAACACCGGGGAGCTGTTTTTT.

The rearrangement joins TRBV13 to TRBJ2-3; D possibly corresponds to TRBD2 (6 bases). The CDR3 extends over 15 amino acids. CDR1 and CDR2 (germline): PRHDT, FYEKMQ (reference sequence). Trimming stripped 7 bases from V and 4 bases from J, with 18 bases between. The CDR3 here is CASKEGGREADTQYF. CDR3 DNA: TGTGCCAGCAAAGAAGGAGGCAGGGAGGCAGATACGCAGTATTTT.

In this sample, this clone turned up a few times. V gene TRBV7-8 combines with J gene TRBJ1-1; D unresolved. Germline V gene sequence: CDR1 SGHVS, CDR2 FQNEAQ. Trimming removed 3 bases from V and 4 bases from J, with 21 bases in between. The CDR3 contains 17 residues. The CDR3 region is CASSLGSRTTRGTEAFF. For the CDR3, the DNA is TGTGCCAGCAGCTTGGGATCCCGGACCACGCGGGGCACTGAAGCTTTCTTT.

This chain connects TRBV19 to TRBJ1-1, with 9 nucleotides matching TRBD1. The V segment lost 3 bases and the J segment 5 bases; nucleotides outside the gene matches: 4. From germline, CDR1 is LNHDA and CDR2 SQIVND (reference sequence). The CDR3 runs to 14 residues. The CDR3 bases are TGTGCCAGTAGTATGACAGGGGGAGGAACTGAAGCTTTCTTT. Amino acids: CASSMTGGGTEAFF. Full variable domain (outside the CDR3, taken from reference TRBV19 and TRBJ1-1): DGGITQSPKYLFRKEGQNVTLSCEQNLNHDAMYWYRQDPGQGLRLIYYSQIVNDFQKGDIAEGYSVSREKKESFPLTVTSAQKNPTAFYLCASSMTGGGTEAFFGQGTRLTVV.

The J gene is TRBJ2-1, the V gene TRBV9, with TRBD1 matching over 8 bases. Germline CDR1 and CDR2: SGDLS and YYNGEE. This CDR3 spans 16 amino acids. V dropped 0 bases and J dropped 9; count of bases not matched to a gene: 11. CDR3 loop: CASSVGPQGVKGEQFF. The CDR3 DNA follows: TGTGCCAGCAGCGTAGGACCACAGGGGGTGAAGGGTGAGCAGTTCTTC.

The gene calls are TRBV7-9 and TRBJ2-7, with a weak D call TRBD1 (6 bases). Germline CDR1 SEHNR, CDR2 FQNEAQ (reference sequence). V lost 4 bases to trimming and J lost 3 bases, with 13 bases between them. The CDR3 consists of 14 residues. CDR3 DNA: TGTGCCAGCAGCTCGCAGACAGGACACTACGAGCAGTACTTC. Protein: CASSSQTGHYEQYF.

The chain is built from TRBV6-1 and TRBJ2-5; 8 bases match TRBD2. The CDR3 totals 15 residues. With 4 bases clipped from V and 5 bases from J, the junction kept 9 bases outside the gene matches. Germline CDR1 reads MNHNS; CDR2 reads SASEGT. CDR3 sequence (DNA): TGTGCCAGCAGTGTCGAACGGGGGGGCAGGGAGACCCAGTACTTC. It codes for CASSVERGGRETQYF.

V usage is TRBV5-4 and J usage is TRBJ2-2, with 9 positions matching TRBD2. The length of the CDR3 is 17 residues. The junction had 8 bases not matched to a gene; V was cut back by 1 base and J by 4 bases. Per germline, CDR1 SGHNT and CDR2 YYREEE (reference sequence). The CDR3 loop reads CASSLTAGGPVTGELFF. As DNA, the CDR3 is TGTGCCAGCAGCTTGACGGCGGGGGGGCCTGTCACCGGGGAGCTGTTTTTT.

The V and J genes are TRBV4-1 and TRBJ2-7; no reliable D call. CDR3 length equals 14 residues. Germline V lookup: CDR1 MGHRA, CDR2 YSYEKL. Between the trimmed V and J ends, which lost 0 bases and 2 bases, there was a span of 8 bases. As DNA, the CDR3 is TGCGCCAGCAGCCAAGACGCAACTACCTACGAGCAGTACTTC. Translating it yields CASSQDATTYEQYF.

V usage is TRBV5-1 and J usage is TRBJ1-1; perhaps TRBD1 as D (6 bases). CDR1 and CDR2 from the germline V gene are SGHRS and YFSETQ. V lost 3 bases to trimming and J lost 7 bases, with 13 bases between them. The CDR3 extends over 13 amino acids. DNA of the CDR3: TGCGCCAGCAGCTCTCAGGGGATTGATGAAGCTTTCTTT. It specifies CASSSQGIDEAFF.